This is a list of T cell receptor beta chains from one sample in a study of CD8 T cells in ankylosing spondylitis. TCRdb used MiXCR to reprocess the 5' RACE reads, holding one entry per CDR3 protein. The sample includes 150,000 to 200,000 distinct CDR3 sequences, 11% of them seen just once. The sequenced material came from blood, either unsorted or a sorted T cell fraction (not recorded which). The source is a male donor with ankylosing spondylitis or in good health (not recorded which). The conserved cysteine and the conserved F or W are not part of the CDR3 here. Each record gives: clone size, V gene, J gene, CDR3 protein. For some rows the clone size is stated as once, few or many, or as a class when expanded; others skip it.

.	TRBV5-1	TRBJ2-7	ASSLHQGAYEQY
few	TRBV5-1	TRBJ2-5	ASSFPGTSEKTQY
few	TRBV10-3	TRBJ1-2	AISESGVREGYT
once	TRBV24-1	TRBJ2-5	ATSGAGGQETQY
many	TRBV5-6	TRBJ2-3	ASSSNVGVTDTQY
.	TRBV5-1	TRBJ2-7	ASSLPDGSSYEQY
many	TRBV20-1	TRBJ2-5	SATGGETQY
many	TRBV2	TRBJ2-5	ASSDGSSWEETQY
few	TRBV7-6	TRBJ2-1	ASSTGDSYNEQF
many	TRBV4-1	TRBJ2-2	ASSQEFEITGELF
.	TRBV7-6	TRBJ2-1	VSSLGSGNYNEQF
many	TRBV28	TRBJ1-1	ASSPPSGSNTEAF
many	TRBV5-1	TRBJ2-7	ASSLGPGGLSYEQY
few	TRBV7-6	TRBJ2-1	ASSLVSGGRAYNEQF
.	TRBV5-3	TRBJ2-2	ARSQWTGGSTGELF
few	TRBV6-5	TRBJ1-3	ASSSGAIGNTIY
.	TRBV11-2	TRBJ2-2	ASSPGGDTGELF
many	TRBV4-2	TRBJ2-7	ASSLESFRFGLASPDNPEQY
many	TRBV12-3/TRBV12-4	TRBJ2-1	ASSFGSGEQF
.	TRBV20-1	TRBJ2-2	SARDGGNTGELF
many	TRBV29-1	TRBJ2-2	SVGQLGGTGELF
few	TRBV5-6	TRBJ2-2	ASSRAENTGELF
many	TRBV18	TRBJ1-1	ASSLRAVNTEAF
many	TRBV9	TRBJ2-7	ASSVGEGRYEQY
many	TRBV5-1	TRBJ1-6	ASSLGQQNSPLH
many	TRBV12-3/TRBV12-4	TRBJ1-5	ASSRTGASNQPQH
.	TRBV7-9	TRBJ2-1	ASSLDGTSSYNEQF
few	TRBV15	TRBJ2-7	ATSRDTYEQY
few	TRBV10-2	TRBJ2-7	ASSLRTGGNEQY
many	TRBV12-3/TRBV12-4	TRBJ2-2	ASSWGTANTGELF
many	TRBV10-3	TRBJ2-2	AIRSDSAANTGELF
many	TRBV20-1	TRBJ1-6	SARSAGSSYNSPLH
few	TRBV11-2	TRBJ1-2	ASSRTGINYGYT
many	TRBV5-1	TRBJ2-7	ASSARTGYEQY
many	TRBV20-1	TRBJ2-3	SARGELAGEKDTQY
few	TRBV5-1	TRBJ2-3	ASSSKTGGTDTQY
few	TRBV13	TRBJ2-5	ASSPADQETQY
.	TRBV19	TRBJ2-2	ASGWLTGELF
many	TRBV7-2	TRBJ2-1	ASSRLAGSSDEQF
few	TRBV6-5	TRBJ2-7	ASSLTFRDTGLTYEQY
many	TRBV4-3	TRBJ2-3	ASSQDYASLGDTQY
many	TRBV5-6	TRBJ1-1	ASSLRPGGNTEAF
.	TRBV11-2	TRBJ2-7	ASSFIPLDSYEQY
many	TRBV6-5	TRBJ2-7	ASSWDRGGYEQY
.	TRBV20-1	TRBJ1-1	SAQKGVGGVMNTEAF
many	TRBV5-1	TRBJ2-1	ASSPGGLAGVAF
many	TRBV5-6	TRBJ1-5	ASSLISGENQPQH
many	TRBV6-2/TRBV6-3	TRBJ1-1	ASSPLRGGNTEAF